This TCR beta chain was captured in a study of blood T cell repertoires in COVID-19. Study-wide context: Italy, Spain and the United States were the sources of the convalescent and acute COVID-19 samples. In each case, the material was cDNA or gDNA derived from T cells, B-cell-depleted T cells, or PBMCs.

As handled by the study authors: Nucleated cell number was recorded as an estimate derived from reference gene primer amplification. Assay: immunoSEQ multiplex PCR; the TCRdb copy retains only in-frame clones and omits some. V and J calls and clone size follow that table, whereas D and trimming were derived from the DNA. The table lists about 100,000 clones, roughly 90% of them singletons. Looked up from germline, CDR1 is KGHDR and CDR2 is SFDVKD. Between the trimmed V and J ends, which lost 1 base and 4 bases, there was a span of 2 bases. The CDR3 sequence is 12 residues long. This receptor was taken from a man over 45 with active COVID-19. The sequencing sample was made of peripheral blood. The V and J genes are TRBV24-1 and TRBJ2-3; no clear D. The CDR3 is CATSDFSDTQYF. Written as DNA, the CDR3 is TGTGCCACCAGTGATTTCTCAGATACGCAGTATTTT.